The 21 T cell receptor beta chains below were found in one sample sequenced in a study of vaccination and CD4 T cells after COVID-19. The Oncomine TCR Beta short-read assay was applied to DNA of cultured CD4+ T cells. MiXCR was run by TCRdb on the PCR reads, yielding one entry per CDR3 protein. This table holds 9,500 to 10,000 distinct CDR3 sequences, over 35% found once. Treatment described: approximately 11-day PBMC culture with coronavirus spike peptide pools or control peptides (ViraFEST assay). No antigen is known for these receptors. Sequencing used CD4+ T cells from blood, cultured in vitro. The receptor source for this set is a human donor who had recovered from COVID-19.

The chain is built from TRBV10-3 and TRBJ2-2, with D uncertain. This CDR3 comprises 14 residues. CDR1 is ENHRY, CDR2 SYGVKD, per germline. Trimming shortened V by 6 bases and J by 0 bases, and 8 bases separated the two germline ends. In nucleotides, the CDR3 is TGTGCCATCAGAACAGAAGCGAACACCGGGGAGCTGTTTTTT. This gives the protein CAIRTEANTGELFF.

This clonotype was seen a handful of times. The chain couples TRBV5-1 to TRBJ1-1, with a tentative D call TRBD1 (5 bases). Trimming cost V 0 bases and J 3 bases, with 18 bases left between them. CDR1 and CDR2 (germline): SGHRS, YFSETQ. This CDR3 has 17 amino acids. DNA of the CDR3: TGCGCCAGCAGCTTGGCCTCCGGGGGGAAACGCTACACTGAAGCTTTCTTT. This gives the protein CASSLASGGKRYTEAFF.

The CDR3 DNA reads as TGTGCCAGCAGCTCCGAACCGACTGGAGGGGGAGGTGGCTACACCTTC. Its translation: CASSSEPTGGGGGYTF. The rearrangement joins TRBV5-4 to TRBJ1-2, with D perhaps matching TRBD1 (6 bases). With 3 bases removed from V and 7 bases from J, the gap between germline ends came to 22 bases. CDR3 length: 16 residues. Germline V gene lookup returns CDR1 SGHNT and CDR2 YYREEE (reference sequence).

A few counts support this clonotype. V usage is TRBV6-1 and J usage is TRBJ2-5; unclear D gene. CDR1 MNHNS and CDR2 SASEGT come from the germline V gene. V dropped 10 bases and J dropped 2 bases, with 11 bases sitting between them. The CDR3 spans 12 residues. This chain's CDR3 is CATQPVQETQYF. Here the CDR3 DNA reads TGTGCCACCCAGCCAGTACAAGAGACCCAGTACTTC.

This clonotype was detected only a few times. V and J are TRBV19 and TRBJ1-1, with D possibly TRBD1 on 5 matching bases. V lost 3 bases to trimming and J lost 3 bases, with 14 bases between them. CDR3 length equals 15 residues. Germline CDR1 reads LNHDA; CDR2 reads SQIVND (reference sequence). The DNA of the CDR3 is TGTGCCAGTAGTATTCCGGCAGGGCAGGACACTGAAGCTTTCTTT. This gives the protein CASSIPAGQDTEAFF.

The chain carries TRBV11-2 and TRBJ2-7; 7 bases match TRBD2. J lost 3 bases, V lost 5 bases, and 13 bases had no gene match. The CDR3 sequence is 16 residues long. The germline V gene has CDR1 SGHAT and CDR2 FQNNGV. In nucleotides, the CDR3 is TGTGCCAGCAGCCCCCTGGGAGGGAAGGACTACTACGAGCAGTACTTC. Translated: CASSPLGGKDYYEQYF.

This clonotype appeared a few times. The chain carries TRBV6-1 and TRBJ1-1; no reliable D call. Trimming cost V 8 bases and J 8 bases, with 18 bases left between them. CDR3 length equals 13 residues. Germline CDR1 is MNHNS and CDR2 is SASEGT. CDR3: CASANRGGREAFF. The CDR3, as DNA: TGTGCCAGCGCAAACCGGGGAGGGCGCGAAGCTTTCTTT.

The CDR3 nucleotides read TGTGCCAGCACCATCGGATGGGGGGGTGGCAACTATGGCTACACCTTC. Translated: CASTIGWGGGNYGYTF. The chain carries TRBV5-6 and TRBJ1-2, with D perhaps TRBD1 (5 bases). Germline CDR1 reads SGHDT; CDR2 reads YYEEEE. The ends were cut back, 6 bases at V and 2 bases at J, with 20 bases in the middle. The CDR3 spans 16 residues. Together with reference TRBV5-6 and TRBJ1-2, the CDR3 gives the full variable domain: DAGVTQSPTHLIKTRGQQVTLRCSPKSGHDTVSWYQQALGQGPQFIFQYYEEEERQRGNFPDRFSGHQFPNYSSELNVNALLLGDSALYLCASTIGWGGGNYGYTFGSGTRLTVV.

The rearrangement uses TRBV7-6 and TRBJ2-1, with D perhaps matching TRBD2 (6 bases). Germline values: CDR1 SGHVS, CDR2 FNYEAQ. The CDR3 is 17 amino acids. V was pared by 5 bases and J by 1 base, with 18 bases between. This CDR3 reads CASSKTGGTVSYNEQFF. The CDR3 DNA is TGTGCCAGCAGCAAAACCGGCGGGACTGTTTCCTACAATGAGCAGTTCTTC.

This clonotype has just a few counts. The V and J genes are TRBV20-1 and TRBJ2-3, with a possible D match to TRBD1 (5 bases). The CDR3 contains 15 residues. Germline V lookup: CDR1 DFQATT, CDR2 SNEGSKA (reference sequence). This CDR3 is CAPLDRASSTDTQYF. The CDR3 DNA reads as TGCGCACCCCTAGACAGAGCTTCTAGCACAGATACGCAGTATTTT.

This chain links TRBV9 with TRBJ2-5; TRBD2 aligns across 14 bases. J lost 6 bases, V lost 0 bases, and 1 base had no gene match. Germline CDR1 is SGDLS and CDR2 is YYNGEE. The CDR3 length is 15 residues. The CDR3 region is CASSVGLAGGQTQYF. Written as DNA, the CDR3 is TGTGCCAGCAGCGTAGGACTAGCGGGGGGGCAGACCCAGTACTTC.

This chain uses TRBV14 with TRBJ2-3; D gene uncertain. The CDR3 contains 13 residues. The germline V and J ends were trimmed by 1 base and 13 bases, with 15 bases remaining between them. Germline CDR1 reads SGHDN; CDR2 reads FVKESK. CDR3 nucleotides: TGTGCCAGCAGCCAAGGGGCAAGCGAATTTAAGTATTTT. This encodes CASSQGASEFKYF.

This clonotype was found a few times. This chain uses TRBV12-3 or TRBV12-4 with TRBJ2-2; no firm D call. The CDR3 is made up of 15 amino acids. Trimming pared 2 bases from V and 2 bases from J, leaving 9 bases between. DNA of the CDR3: TGTGCCAGCAGTTTAAGCGTTGGCAACACCGGGGAGCTGTTTTTT. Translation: CASSLSVGNTGELFF.

CDR3 sequence: CASSSTPGANYGYTF. CDR3 nucleotide sequence: TGCGCCAGCAGCTCCACACCCGGAGCCAACTATGGCTACACCTTC. The rearrangement links TRBV5-1 to TRBJ1-2; no reliable D call. Germline V lookup: CDR1 SGHRS, CDR2 YFSETQ. Trimming removed 3 bases from V and 2 bases from J, with 14 bases in between. CDR3 length: 15 amino acids. The full variable domain, in which reference TRBV5-1 and TRBJ1-2 provide the parts outside the CDR3, is KAGVTQTPRYLIKTRGQQVTLSCSPISGHRSVSWYQQTPGQGLQFLFEYFSETQRNKGNFPGRFSGRQFSNSRSEMNVSTLELGDSALYLCASSSTPGANYGYTFGSGTRLTVV.

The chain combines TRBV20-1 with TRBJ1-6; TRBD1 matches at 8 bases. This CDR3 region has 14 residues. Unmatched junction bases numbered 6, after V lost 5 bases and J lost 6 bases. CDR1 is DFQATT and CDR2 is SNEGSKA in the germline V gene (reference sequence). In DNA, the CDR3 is TGCAGTGCTTCGGACAGGGAAGCTAATTCACCCCTCCACTTT. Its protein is CSASDREANSPLHF.

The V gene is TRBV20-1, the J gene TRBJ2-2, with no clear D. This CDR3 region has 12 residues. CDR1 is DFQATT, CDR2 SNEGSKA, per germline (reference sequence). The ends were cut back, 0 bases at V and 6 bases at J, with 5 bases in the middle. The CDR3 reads CSARDSPGELFF. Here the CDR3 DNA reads TGCAGTGCTAGAGATTCACCCGGGGAGCTGTTTTTT.

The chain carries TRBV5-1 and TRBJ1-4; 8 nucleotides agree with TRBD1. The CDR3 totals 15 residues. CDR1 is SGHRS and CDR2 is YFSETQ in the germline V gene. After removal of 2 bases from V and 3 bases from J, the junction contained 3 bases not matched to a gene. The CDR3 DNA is TGCGCCAGCAGCTTCAGGGGGCAGGCTAATGAAAAACTGTTTTTT. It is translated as CASSFRGQANEKLFF.

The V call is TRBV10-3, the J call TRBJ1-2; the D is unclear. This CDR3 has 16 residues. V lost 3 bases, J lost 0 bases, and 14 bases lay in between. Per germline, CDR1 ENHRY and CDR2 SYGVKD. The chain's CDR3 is CAISEYGRVSNYGYTF. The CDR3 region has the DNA TGTGCCATCAGTGAATATGGTAGGGTATCTAACTATGGCTACACCTTC.

The CDR3 sequence: CASSLGQGSTEAFF. The CDR3 nucleotides read TGTGCCAGCAGCTTAGGACAGGGTTCGACTGAAGCTTTCTTT. The rearrangement joins TRBV11-2 to TRBJ1-1; 7 bases are a match to TRBD1. Germline V gene sequence: CDR1 SGHAT, CDR2 FQNNGV. V lost 1 base to trimming and J lost 5 bases; unmatched junction nucleotides: 4. This CDR3 has 14 residues.

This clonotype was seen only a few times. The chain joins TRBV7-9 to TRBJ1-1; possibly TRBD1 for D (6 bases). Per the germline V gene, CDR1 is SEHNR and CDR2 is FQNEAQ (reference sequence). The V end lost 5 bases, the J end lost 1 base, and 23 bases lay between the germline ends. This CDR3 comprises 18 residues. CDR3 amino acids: CASSQMGGWGTQNTEAFF. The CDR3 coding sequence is TGTGCCAGCAGCCAAATGGGGGGGTGGGGGACACAGAACACTGAAGCTTTCTTT.

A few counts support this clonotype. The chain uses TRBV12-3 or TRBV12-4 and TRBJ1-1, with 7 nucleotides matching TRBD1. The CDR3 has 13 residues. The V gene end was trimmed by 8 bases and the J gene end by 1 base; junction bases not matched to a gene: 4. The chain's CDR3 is CASGQATNTEAFF. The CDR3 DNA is TGTGCCAGCGGACAGGCGACGAACACTGAAGCTTTCTTT.